This T cell receptor (beta chain) was obtained from a study of blood T cells in healthy people across ages. Study in general: Using template switching, researchers captured about one barcoded beta molecule for each two T cells.

V trimming: 4 bases; J trimming: 1 base; junction bases outside the gene matches: 11. The CDR3 sequence is 17 residues long. CDR1 and CDR2 (germline): MDHEN, SYDVKM. The use of a sample-barcoded 5' primer and a J-beta primer mix characterized a second PCR of roughly 7 to 12 cycles. MiXCR was run by TCRdb on the 5' RACE reads, yielding one entry per CDR3 protein. The table lists more than 900,000 distinct CDR3 sequences, about 23% of them singletons. These data also featured in a second study, about T cells of mothers and their children. Per that paper: Biologically related mothers and children overlapped slightly more than unrelated pairs, a non-significant difference.

The V and J genes are TRBV28 and TRBJ1-1, with 8 bases aligning to TRBD1. The TCR sequence derives from a girl aged 2 to 10 in good health. The sequencing sample was made of blood. The CDR3 sequence: CASSSIGTGLGNTEAFF. In DNA form, the CDR3 reads TGTGCCAGCAGTTCGATCGGGACAGGCCTGGGGAACACTGAAGCTTTCTTT.